Given below is one TCR beta chain in context. This record belongs to a study of T cell changes during pregnancy in multiple sclerosis. The table came from immunoSEQ multiplex PCR; TCRdb's copy has only in-frame clones and leaves some out. The sample records around 62,000 clones, 90% to 95% being singletons. Losses at the gene ends were 4 bases for V and 2 bases for J; bases not matched to a gene: 4. This CDR3 comprises 14 residues. Germline CDR1 MGHRA, CDR2 YSYEKL. The specimen was CD8+ T cells from peripheral blood mononuclear cells, collected in the second trimester of pregnancy. The receptor's source is a female donor with multiple sclerosis, enrolled in a pregnancy study. The J gene is TRBJ2-7, the V gene TRBV4-1; 8 nucleotides match TRBD1. The CDR3 sequence is CASSLSGGPYEQYF. The CDR3 coding sequence is TGCGCCAGCAGCCTATCAGGGGGCCCCTACGAGCAGTACTTC.